The rows below give T cell receptor beta chains drawn from one sample of a study of blood T cells in healthy people across ages. MiXCR, run by TCRdb on the 5' RACE reads, gives a single entry per CDR3 protein. The sample includes roughly 1,500,000 distinct CDR3 sequences, roughly a third of them seen just once. The sample was blood. All receptors derive from a woman aged 30 to 39 in good health. The CDR3 runs from the conserved cysteine through the conserved F or W. The order of the fields is V gene, D gene, J gene, clone size, CDR3 DNA, CDR3 protein. A D gene is named only where the DNA matches it firmly. Only some rows state a clone size, as once, few, many or a class for expanded clones.

V gene: TRBV7-8; D gene: TRBD2; J gene: TRBJ2-7; clone size: few; CDR3 DNA: TGTGCCAGCAGCCCACCGGGACTAGCGGGGGGGATGTTCCCCTACGAGCAGTACTTC; CDR3 protein: CASSPPGLAGGMFPYEQYF
V gene: TRBV9; D gene: NA; J gene: TRBJ1-1; clone size: NA; CDR3 DNA: TGTGCCAGCAGCGGGAAGGTAGGGGCCGAAGGTGTCACTGAGGCTTTCTTT; CDR3 protein: CASSGKVGAEGVTEAFF
V gene: TRBV5-1; D gene: NA; J gene: TRBJ1-1; clone size: NA; CDR3 DNA: TGCGCCAGCAGCTTGCCGGACACCCTGAACACTGAAGCTTTCTTT; CDR3 protein: CASSLPDTLNTEAFF
V gene: TRBV25-1; D gene: NA; J gene: TRBJ1-1; clone size: NA; CDR3 DNA: TGTGCCAGCAGGAAACCGGGACACCTTAACACTGAAGCTTTCTTT; CDR3 protein: CASRKPGHLNTEAFF
V gene: TRBV27; D gene: NA; J gene: TRBJ2-1; clone size: few; CDR3 DNA: TGTGCCAGCAGCCTCCATTCGAGCTCCTACAATGAGCAGTTCTTC; CDR3 protein: CASSLHSSSYNEQFF
V gene: TRBV7-6; D gene: NA; J gene: TRBJ2-3; clone size: NA; CDR3 DNA: TGTGCCAGCAGCTTGACAGGCATTGGCACAGATACGCAGTATTTT; CDR3 protein: CASSLTGIGTDTQYF
V gene: TRBV6-6; D gene: TRBD1; J gene: TRBJ2-7; clone size: few; CDR3 DNA: TGTGCCAGCGCTCCAATAGGGGGCCACGAGCAGTACTTC; CDR3 protein: CASAPIGGHEQYF
V gene: TRBV15; D gene: NA; J gene: TRBJ2-5; clone size: once; CDR3 DNA: TGTGCCACCAGCAGAGATATGCAGGACGCAGAGACCCAGTACTTC; CDR3 protein: CATSRDMQDAETQYF
V gene: TRBV27; D gene: NA; J gene: TRBJ2-1; clone size: NA; CDR3 DNA: TGTGCCAGCAGTTACAGCGCGGGACCAACCTTATACAATGAGCAGTTCTTC; CDR3 protein: CASSYSAGPTLYNEQFF
V gene: TRBV5-1; D gene: NA; J gene: TRBJ2-7; clone size: NA; CDR3 DNA: TGCGCCAGCCACGCAGGATCCTACAATGAGCAGTACTTC; CDR3 protein: CASHAGSYNEQYF
V gene: TRBV9; D gene: TRBD1; J gene: TRBJ2-7; clone size: NA; CDR3 DNA: TGTGCCAGCAGCGGGGGGGACAGGGGTCCCCACGAGCAGTACTTC; CDR3 protein: CASSGGDRGPHEQYF
V gene: TRBV12-3/TRBV12-4; D gene: NA; J gene: TRBJ1-2; clone size: NA; CDR3 DNA: TGTGCCAGCAGTCTACCGAGACAGTATGGCTACACCTTC; CDR3 protein: CASSLPRQYGYTF
V gene: TRBV20-1; D gene: TRBD1; J gene: TRBJ1-2; clone size: NA; CDR3 DNA: TGCAGTGCAACTCCGGGACAGGCAGGCTATGGCTACACCTTC; CDR3 protein: CSATPGQAGYGYTF
V gene: TRBV20-1; D gene: NA; J gene: TRBJ2-7; clone size: NA; CDR3 DNA: TGCAGTGCTAGAGCCTTGGCAGGGAAACCCTACGAGCAGTACTTC; CDR3 protein: CSARALAGKPYEQYF
V gene: TRBV9; D gene: TRBD2; J gene: TRBJ2-6; clone size: NA; CDR3 DNA: TGTGCCAGCAGCGTAGGGATTAGCGGGAGCTCTGGGGCCAACGTCCTGACTTTC; CDR3 protein: CASSVGISGSSGANVLTF
V gene: TRBV29-1; D gene: NA; J gene: TRBJ2-1; clone size: many; CDR3 DNA: TGCAGCGCAATCAGAACAGGGTATTCGTACAATGAGCAGTTCTTC; CDR3 protein: CSAIRTGYSYNEQFF
V gene: TRBV20-1; D gene: TRBD2; J gene: TRBJ2-3; clone size: NA; CDR3 DNA: TGCAGTGCGGACGGGACTAGCGGGGGGCGTGGAGATACGCAGTATTTT; CDR3 protein: CSADGTSGGRGDTQYF
V gene: TRBV12-3/TRBV12-4; D gene: NA; J gene: TRBJ1-2; clone size: NA; CDR3 DNA: TGTGCCAGCAACATGGGCGGAGGGTATGGCTACACCTTC; CDR3 protein: CASNMGGGYGYTF
V gene: TRBV6-6; D gene: TRBD2; J gene: TRBJ2-3; clone size: NA; CDR3 DNA: TGTGCCAGCAGCCAAGCGGGGGGGCCTAGAGATACGCAGTATTTT; CDR3 protein: CASSQAGGPRDTQYF
V gene: TRBV2; D gene: NA; J gene: TRBJ2-7; clone size: few; CDR3 DNA: TGTGCCAGCAGTGGTCTCCCGGGGGACGAGCAGTACTTC; CDR3 protein: CASSGLPGDEQYF
V gene: TRBV2; D gene: TRBD2; J gene: TRBJ2-3; clone size: NA; CDR3 DNA: TGTGCCTGTACCCCGGGGGGATTTGGCGCAGATACGCAGTATTTT; CDR3 protein: CACTPGGFGADTQYF
V gene: TRBV5-1; D gene: TRBD2; J gene: TRBJ2-5; clone size: NA; CDR3 DNA: TGCGCCAGCCGACTGCGCCTAGCGGGGGCGTACCAAGAGACCCAGTACTTC; CDR3 protein: CASRLRLAGAYQETQYF
V gene: TRBV27; D gene: NA; J gene: TRBJ2-5; clone size: few; CDR3 DNA: TGTGCCAGCAGTTTATCCCCGGGGCTGCAAGAGACCCAGTACTTC; CDR3 protein: CASSLSPGLQETQYF
V gene: TRBV4-1; D gene: NA; J gene: TRBJ1-4; clone size: NA; CDR3 DNA: TGCGCCAGCAGCCGACAAGGGCCGGAAAAACTGTTTTTT; CDR3 protein: CASSRQGPEKLFF
V gene: TRBV7-9; D gene: NA; J gene: TRBJ2-1; clone size: NA; CDR3 DNA: TGTGCCAGCAGCGATACTTGGGAGATAAAACCCGATGAGCAGTTCTTC; CDR3 protein: CASSDTWEIKPDEQFF
V gene: TRBV9; D gene: NA; J gene: TRBJ1-1; clone size: once; CDR3 DNA: TGTGCCAGCAGCGTAGATTTGGGGGTTGAAGCTTTCTTT; CDR3 protein: CASSVDLGVEAFF